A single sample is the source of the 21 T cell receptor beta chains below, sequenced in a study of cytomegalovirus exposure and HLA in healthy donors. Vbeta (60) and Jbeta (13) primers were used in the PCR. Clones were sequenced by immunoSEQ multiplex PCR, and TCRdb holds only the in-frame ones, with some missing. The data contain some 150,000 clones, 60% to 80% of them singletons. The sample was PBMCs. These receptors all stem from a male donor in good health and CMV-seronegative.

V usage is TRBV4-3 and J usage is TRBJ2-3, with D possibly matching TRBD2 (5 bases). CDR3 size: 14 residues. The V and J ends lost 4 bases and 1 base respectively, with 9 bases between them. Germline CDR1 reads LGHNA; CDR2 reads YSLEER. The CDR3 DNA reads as TGCGCCAGCAGCCCCGGAGGACGCACAGATACGCAGTATTTT. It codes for CASSPGGRTDTQYF.

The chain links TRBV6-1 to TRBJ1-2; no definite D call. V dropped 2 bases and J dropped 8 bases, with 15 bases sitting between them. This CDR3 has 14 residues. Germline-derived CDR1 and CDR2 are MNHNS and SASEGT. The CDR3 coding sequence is TGTGCCAGCAGTGAATGGGAGGTAGAGGACGGCTACACCTTC. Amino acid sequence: CASSEWEVEDGYTF.

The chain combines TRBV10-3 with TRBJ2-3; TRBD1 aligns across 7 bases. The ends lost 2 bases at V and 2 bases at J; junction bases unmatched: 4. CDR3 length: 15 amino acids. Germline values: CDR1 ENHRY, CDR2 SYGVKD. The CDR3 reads CAISEGTGDTDTQYF. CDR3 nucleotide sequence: TGTGCCATCAGTGAGGGAACAGGGGACACAGATACGCAGTATTTT.

CDR3 amino acids: CASSRGQGVNTEAFF. CDR3 nucleotide sequence: TGTGCCAGCAGCCGCGGACAGGGGGTGAACACTGAAGCTTTCTTT. This chain links TRBV27 with TRBJ1-1; 10 bases line up with TRBD1. Germline CDR1 is MNHEY and CDR2 is SMNVEV (reference sequence). Trimming took 6 bases from V and 0 from J; bases not matched to a gene: 4. The CDR3 runs 15 residues.

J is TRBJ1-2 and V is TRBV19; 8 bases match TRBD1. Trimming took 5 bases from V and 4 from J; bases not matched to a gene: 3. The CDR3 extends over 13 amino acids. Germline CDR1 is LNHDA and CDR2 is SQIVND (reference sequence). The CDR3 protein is CASSPDRAYGYTF. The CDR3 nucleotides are TGTGCCAGTAGTCCGGACAGGGCCTATGGCTACACCTTC.

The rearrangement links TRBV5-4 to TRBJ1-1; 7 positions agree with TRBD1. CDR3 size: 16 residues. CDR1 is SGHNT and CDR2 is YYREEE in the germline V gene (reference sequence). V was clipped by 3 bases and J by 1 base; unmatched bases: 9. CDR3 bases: TGTGCCAGCAGCTCCCCGGGACAGAATCCGAACACTGAAGCTTTCTTT. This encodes CASSSPGQNPNTEAFF.

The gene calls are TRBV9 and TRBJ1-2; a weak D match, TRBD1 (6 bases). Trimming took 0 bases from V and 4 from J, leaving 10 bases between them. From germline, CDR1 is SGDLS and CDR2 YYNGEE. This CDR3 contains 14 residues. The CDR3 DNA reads TGTGCCAGCAGCGTAGCCGGGACACCCTATGGCTACACCTTC. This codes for CASSVAGTPYGYTF.

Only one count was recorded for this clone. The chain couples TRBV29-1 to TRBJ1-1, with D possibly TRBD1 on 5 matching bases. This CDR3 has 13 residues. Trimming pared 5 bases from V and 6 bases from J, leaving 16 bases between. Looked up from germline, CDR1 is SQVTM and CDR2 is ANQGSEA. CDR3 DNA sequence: TGCAGCGTTTTCCCCGGGGGTCGAGCTGAAGCTTTCTTT. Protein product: CSVFPGGRAEAFF. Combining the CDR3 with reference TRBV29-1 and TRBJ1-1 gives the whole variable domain SAVISQKPSRDICQRGTSLTIQCQVDSQVTMMFWYRQQPGQSLTLIATANQGSEATYESGFVIDKFPISRPNLTFSTLTVSNMSPEDSSIYLCSVFPGGRAEAFFGQGTRLTVV.

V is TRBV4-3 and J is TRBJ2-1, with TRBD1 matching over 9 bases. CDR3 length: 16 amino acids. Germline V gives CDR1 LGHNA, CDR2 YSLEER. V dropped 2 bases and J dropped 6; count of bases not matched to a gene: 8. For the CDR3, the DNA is TGCGCCAGCAGCCAAAATACAGGGGGCCGGGGCAATGAGCAGTTCTTC. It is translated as CASSQNTGGRGNEQFF.

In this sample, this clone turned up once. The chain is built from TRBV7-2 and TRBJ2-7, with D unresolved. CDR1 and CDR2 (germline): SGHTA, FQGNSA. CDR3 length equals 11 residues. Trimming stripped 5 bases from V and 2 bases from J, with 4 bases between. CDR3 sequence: CASSAAYEQYF. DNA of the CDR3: TGTGCCAGCAGCGCGGCCTACGAGCAGTACTTC.

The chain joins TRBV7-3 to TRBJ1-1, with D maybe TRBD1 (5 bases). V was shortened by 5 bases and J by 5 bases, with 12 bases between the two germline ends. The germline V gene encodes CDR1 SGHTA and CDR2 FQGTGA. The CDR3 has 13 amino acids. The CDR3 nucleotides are TGTGCCAGCAGCGCCAGGGTCGGGACTGAAGCTTTCTTT. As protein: CASSARVGTEAFF. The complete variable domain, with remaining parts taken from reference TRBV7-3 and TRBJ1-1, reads GAGVSQTPSNKVTEKGKYVELRCDPISGHTALYWYRQSLGQGPEFLIYFQGTGAADDSGLPNDRFFAVRPEGSVSTLKIQRTERGDSAVYLCASSARVGTEAFFGQGTRLTVV.

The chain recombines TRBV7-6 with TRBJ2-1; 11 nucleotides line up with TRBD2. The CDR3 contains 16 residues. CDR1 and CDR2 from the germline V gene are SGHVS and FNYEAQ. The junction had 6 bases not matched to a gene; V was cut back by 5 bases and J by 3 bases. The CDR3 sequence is CASSPALAGGYNEQFF. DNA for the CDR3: TGTGCCAGCAGCCCCGCCCTAGCGGGAGGCTACAATGAGCAGTTCTTC.

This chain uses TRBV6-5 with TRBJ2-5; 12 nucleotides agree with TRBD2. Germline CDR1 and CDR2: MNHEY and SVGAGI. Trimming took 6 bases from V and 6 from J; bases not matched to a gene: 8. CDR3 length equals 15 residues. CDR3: CASSLQTSGSQTQYF. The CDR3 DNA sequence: TGTGCCAGCAGCCTCCAGACTAGCGGGAGTCAGACCCAGTACTTC.

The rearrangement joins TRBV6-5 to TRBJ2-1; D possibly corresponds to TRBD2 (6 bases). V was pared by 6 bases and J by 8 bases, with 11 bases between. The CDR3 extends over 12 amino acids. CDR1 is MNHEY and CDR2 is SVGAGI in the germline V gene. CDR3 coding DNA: TGTGCCAGCAGCCCCTGGGGGGATGAGCAGTTCTTC. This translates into CASSPWGDEQFF.

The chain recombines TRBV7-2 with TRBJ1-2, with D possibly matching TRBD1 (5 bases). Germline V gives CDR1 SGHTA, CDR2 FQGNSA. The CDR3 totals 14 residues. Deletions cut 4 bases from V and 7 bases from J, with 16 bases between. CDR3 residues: CASSSPPGVSGYTF. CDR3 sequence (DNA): TGTGCCAGCAGCTCCCCCCCGGGGGTATCTGGCTACACCTTC.

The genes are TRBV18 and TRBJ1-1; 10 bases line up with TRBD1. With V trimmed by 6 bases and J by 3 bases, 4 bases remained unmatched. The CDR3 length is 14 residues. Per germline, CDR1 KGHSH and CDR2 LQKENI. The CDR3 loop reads CASSAGQGYTEAFF. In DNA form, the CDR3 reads TGTGCCAGCTCGGCGGGACAGGGGTACACTGAAGCTTTCTTT.

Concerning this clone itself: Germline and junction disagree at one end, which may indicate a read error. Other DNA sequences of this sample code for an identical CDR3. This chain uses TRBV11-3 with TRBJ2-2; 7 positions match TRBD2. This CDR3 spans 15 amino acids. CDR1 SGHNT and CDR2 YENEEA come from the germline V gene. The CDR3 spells CASRPGGLNTGELFF. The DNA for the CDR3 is TGTGCCAGCCGACCGGGGGGTTTAAACACCGGGGAGCTATTTTTT.

The CDR3: CASSPNYGGSYNEQFF. The CDR3 DNA follows: TGTGCCAGCAGCCCCAATTACGGGGGCTCCTACAATGAGCAGTTCTTC. J is TRBJ2-1 and V is TRBV7-9; the D gene is possibly TRBD2 (6 bases). V lost 5 bases, J lost 0 bases, and 14 bases lay in between. Germline CDR1 SEHNR, CDR2 FQNEAQ (reference sequence). The CDR3 extends over 16 amino acids.

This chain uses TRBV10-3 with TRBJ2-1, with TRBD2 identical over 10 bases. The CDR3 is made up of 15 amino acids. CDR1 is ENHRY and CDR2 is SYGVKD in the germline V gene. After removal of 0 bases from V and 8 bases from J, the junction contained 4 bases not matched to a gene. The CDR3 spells CAISESASGGHEQFF. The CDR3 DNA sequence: TGTGCCATCAGTGAGTCGGCTAGCGGGGGTCATGAGCAGTTCTTC.

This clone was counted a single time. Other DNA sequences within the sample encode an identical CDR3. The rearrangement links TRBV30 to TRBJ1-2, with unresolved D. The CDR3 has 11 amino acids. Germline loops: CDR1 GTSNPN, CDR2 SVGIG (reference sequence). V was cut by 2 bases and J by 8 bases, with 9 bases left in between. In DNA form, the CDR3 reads TGTGCCTGGAGTCCCGGGTCGGGCTACACCTTC. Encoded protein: CAWSPGSGYTF.

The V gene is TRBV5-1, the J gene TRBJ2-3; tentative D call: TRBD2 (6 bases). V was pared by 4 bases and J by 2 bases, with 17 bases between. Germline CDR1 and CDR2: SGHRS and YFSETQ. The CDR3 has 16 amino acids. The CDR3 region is CASSRGGAGDTDTQYF. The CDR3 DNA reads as TGCGCCAGCAGCCGTGGAGGGGCGGGTGACACAGATACGCAGTATTTT.